The 27 T cell receptor beta chains given below trace back to one sample, sequenced in a study of human T cells and chemical hapten exposure. Sample time point: pre-sensitization, week 0. Treatment defined: therapeutic diphenylcyclopropenone sensitization with weekly scalp DPC. Via MiXCR, TCRdb re-called the RACE reads, giving one row per CDR3 protein. The table lists 55,000 to 75,000 distinct CDR3 sequences, approximately 6.7% of them singletons. The starting material was whole blood, obtained in connection with sensitization to the hapten diphenylcyclopropenone (DPC). The source of these receptors is a woman in her 30s with alopecia areata. Some clones in this sample may be carry-over from other donors' samples.

This clonotype was found many times. J is TRBJ2-7 and V is TRBV7-8; tentatively, D is TRBD2 (6 bases). V shed 7 bases and J shed 12 bases, with 25 bases lying between them. The CDR3 totals 14 residues. Germline CDR1 and CDR2: SGHVS and FQNEAQ. The CDR3 sequence: CASTRPGLPVIVYF. CDR3 sequence (DNA): TGTGCCAGCACCCGACCGGGACTCCCCGTAATAGTGTACTTC.

In this sample, this clonotype turned up many times. The genes are TRBV6-6 and TRBJ1-1, with D possibly TRBD1 on 5 matching bases. Germline V CDR1 and CDR2: MNHNY, SVGAGI (reference sequence). There are 17 residues in the CDR3. Trimming removed 6 bases at V and 4 bases at J, with 24 bases between. The CDR3 sequence: CASSPGSAGTGVTEAFF. DNA for the CDR3: TGTGCCAGCAGCCCGGGGAGTGCAGGGACGGGTGTCACTGAAGCTTTCTTT.

The rearrangement uses TRBV2 and TRBJ2-7, with 7 bases fitting TRBD1. The germline V gene encodes CDR1 SNHLY and CDR2 FYNNEI. The CDR3 extends over 14 amino acids. The J segment lost 4 bases and the V segment lost 3 bases, leaving 6 bases of the junction unmatched. CDR3 residues: CASSDRFRGYEQYF. CDR3 DNA: TGTGCCAGCAGTGATCGGTTCAGGGGGTACGAGCAGTACTTC.

This clonotype was seen many times. The rearrangement joins TRBV7-9 to TRBJ1-1; D is possibly TRBD1 (6 bases). The germline gives CDR1 SEHNR, CDR2 FQNEAQ (reference sequence). V was clipped by 5 bases and J by 1 base, with 14 bases between them. The CDR3 runs 15 residues. The CDR3 DNA is TGTGCCAGCAGCATATACAGGGATTCGAACACTGAAGCTTTCTTT. Protein sequence: CASSIYRDSNTEAFF.

This clonotype appeared a few times. J is TRBJ2-7 and V is TRBV5-1, with D unresolved. This CDR3 spans 14 amino acids. The V and J ends lost 2 bases and 3 bases respectively, with 12 bases between them. Germline loops: CDR1 SGHRS, CDR2 YFSETQ. CDR3 nucleotide sequence: TGCGCCAGCAGCTTACAGACCCAGAGCTACGAGCAGTACTTC. Translating it yields CASSLQTQSYEQYF.

The chain combines TRBV5-4 with TRBJ2-3; TRBD1 matches at 7 bases. Per the germline V gene, CDR1 is SGHNT and CDR2 is YYREEE (reference sequence). The J segment lost 2 bases and the V segment lost 2 bases, leaving 11 bases of the junction unmatched. CDR3 length: 17 amino acids. CDR3 nucleotides: TGTGCCAGCAGCTTACAATCAGGGGGTCGATTCACAGATACGCAGTATTTT. The encoded protein is CASSLQSGGRFTDTQYF. The entire variable domain, with the rest obtained from reference TRBV5-4 and TRBJ2-3, is as follows: ETGVTQSPTHLIKTRGQQVTLRCSSQSGHNTVSWYQQALGQGPQFIFQYYREEENGRGNFPPRFSGLQFPNYSSELNVNALELDDSALYLCASSLQSGGRFTDTQYFGPGTRLTVL.

This clonotype was found many times. The CDR3 reads CASCAGTGGYEQYF. The DNA of the CDR3 is TGTGCCAGCTGTGCCGGGACAGGGGGGTACGAGCAGTACTTC. This chain links TRBV6-6 with TRBJ2-7; 11 bases fit TRBD1. From germline, CDR1 is MNHNY and CDR2 SVGAGI (reference sequence). The length of the CDR3 is 14 residues. Trimming took 8 bases from V and 4 from J; bases not matched to a gene: 7.

There are many counts of this clonotype. The rearrangement joins TRBV5-1 to TRBJ2-3; D uncertain. V gave up 5 bases and J gave up 0 bases, with 10 bases separating them. In germline, CDR1 is SGHRS, CDR2 YFSETQ. CDR3 length: 14 residues. The CDR3 bases are TGCGCCAGCAGGGACCAAGGTAGCACAGATACGCAGTATTTT. It translates to CASRDQGSTDTQYF.

This clonotype came up many times. The chain uses TRBV5-1 and TRBJ2-5; D is unclear. The V end was cut by 0 bases, the J end by 2 bases, with 8 bases between. This CDR3 region has 14 residues. The germline CDR1 and CDR2 sequences are SGHRS and YFSETQ. The CDR3 DNA follows: TGCGCCAGCAGCTTGGATGTGTTGCAAGAGACCCAGTACTTC. Its protein is CASSLDVLQETQYF.

This clonotype appeared many times. The V call is TRBV6-6, the J call TRBJ2-1; D is uncertain. The germline CDR1 and CDR2 sequences are MNHNY and SVGAGI (reference sequence). The CDR3 has 15 amino acids. V gave up 7 bases and J gave up 0 bases, with 13 bases separating them. This chain's CDR3 is CASNRHEPSYNEQFF. As DNA, the CDR3 is TGTGCCAGCAACCGACACGAACCCTCCTACAATGAGCAGTTCTTC.

Comment on this clonotype: A much larger clonotype is one base distant, so this may be a read error. The genes are TRBV7-2 and TRBJ1-2; 7 nucleotides match TRBD1. Per the germline V gene, CDR1 is SGHTA and CDR2 is FQGNSA. This CDR3 region has 15 residues. CDR3 residues: CVSSPIGQANYGYTF. CDR3 in DNA: TGTGTCAGCAGCCCTATCGGACAGGCTAACTATGGCTACACCTTC.

This clonotype has ten or more counts. The junction does not match germline at one end; this may be a read error. The gene calls are TRBV4-2 and TRBJ1-3; maybe TRBD1 (6 bases). Germline V CDR1 and CDR2: LGHNA, YNFKEQ. The CDR3 has 16 amino acids. CDR3: CASSQVVQGFSHGMDF. CDR3 sequence (DNA): TGTGCCAGCAGCCAAGTGGTACAGGGTTTTTCCCACGGTATGGATTTT.

V gene TRBV3-1 combines with J gene TRBJ2-5; D not resolved. The V end was cut by 1 base, the J end by 7 bases, with 22 bases between. This CDR3 has 17 amino acids. The germline V gene encodes CDR1 LGHDT and CDR2 YNNKEL (reference sequence). The CDR3 nucleotides are TGTGCCAGCAGCCAAGGGTCGGCTTGGCCCGGCCCAGCGACCCAGTACTTC. This sequence encodes CASSQGSAWPGPATQYF.

J is TRBJ2-4 and V is TRBV18, with D hard to call. From germline, CDR1 is KGHSH and CDR2 LQKENI. The CDR3 loop spans 14 amino acids. Trimming took 3 bases from V and 9 from J, leaving 15 bases between them. Written as DNA, the CDR3 is TGTGCCAGCTCACCGCGAGACTCCCGGGCCATTCAGTACTTC. Its protein product is CASSPRDSRAIQYF.

This clonotype was detected ten times or more. The chain links TRBV27 to TRBJ1-5; D gene uncertain. The germline CDR1 and CDR2 sequences are MNHEY and SMNVEV (reference sequence). V was pared by 3 bases and J by 0 bases, with 6 bases between. This CDR3 has 14 residues. The CDR3 DNA follows: TGTGCCAGCAGTTTGCAGTATAGCAATCAGCCCCAGCATTTT. It codes for CASSLQYSNQPQHF.

There are many counts of this clonotype. The rearrangement uses TRBV6-6 and TRBJ2-3, with D uncertain. Germline CDR1 reads MNHNY; CDR2 reads SVGAGI (reference sequence). The CDR3 consists of 12 residues. The V end lost 2 bases, the J end lost 4 bases, and 4 bases lay between the germline ends. CDR3 protein: CASSYMSDTQYF. The CDR3 nucleotides are TGTGCCAGCAGTTACATGTCAGATACGCAGTATTTT.

The V and J genes are TRBV12-3 or TRBV12-4 and TRBJ2-3, with D perhaps matching TRBD1 (5 bases). Trimming cost V 2 bases and J 4 bases, with 19 bases left between them. There are 17 residues in the CDR3. CDR3 residues: CASSLFGLTADSDTQYF. Here the CDR3 DNA reads TGTGCCAGCAGTTTATTTGGCCTGACAGCAGACTCAGATACGCAGTATTTT.

This clonotype was seen at least ten times. The CDR3 nucleotides read TGTGCCAGCAGTGAAGAGCGAGACACAGATACGCAGTATTTT. It codes for CASSEERDTDTQYF. The chain recombines TRBV6-1 with TRBJ2-3, with no clear D. Trimming removed 1 base at V and 2 bases at J, with 7 bases between. Germline V gene lookup returns CDR1 MNHNS and CDR2 SASEGT. The CDR3 loop spans 14 amino acids.

This clonotype was counted ten times or more. The V call is TRBV6-4, the J call TRBJ2-1; D unclear. Trimming cost V 0 bases and J 4 bases, with 4 bases left between them. CDR1 MRHNA and CDR2 SNTAGT come from the germline V gene. The CDR3 runs 13 residues. The CDR3 DNA reads as TGTGCCAGCAGTGACTCCGAGTACAATGAGCAGTTCTTC. As protein: CASSDSEYNEQFF.

This clonotype was counted only a few times. V usage is TRBV19 and J usage is TRBJ1-2; the D gene is possibly TRBD1 (6 bases). Trimming pared 1 base from V and 3 bases from J, leaving 12 bases between. The germline gives CDR1 LNHDA, CDR2 SQIVND (reference sequence). CDR3 length: 15 amino acids. The CDR3 nucleotides read TGTGCCAGTAGTATAGTGGACAGCGGGGACTATGGCTACACCTTC. Amino acids: CASSIVDSGDYGYTF.

This clonotype was recorded at least ten times. The genes are TRBV24-1 and TRBJ2-1; weak D call: TRBD1 (6 bases). The CDR3 runs 15 residues. The V gene's germline CDR1 is KGHDR and CDR2 SFDVKD. V lost 4 bases and J lost 5, with 14 bases in between. The CDR3 loop reads CATSDLTDRNNEQFF. The CDR3 DNA is TGTGCCACCAGTGACTTAACGGACAGAAACAATGAGCAGTTCTTC.

Note on this clonotype: Given a much more abundant clone one base away, this may be a read error. The chain uses TRBV20-1 and TRBJ2-3; D may be TRBD1 (6 bases). Germline V gene data show CDR1 as DFQATT and CDR2 as SNEGSKA (reference sequence). The length of the CDR3 is 17 residues. V shed 1 base and J shed 3 bases, with 20 bases lying between them. CDR3 nucleotides: TGCAGTGCTAGAGCCCCCGGGTGGGGGCTCAGAACAGATACGCAGTATTTT. Protein product: CSARAPGWGLRTDTQYF.

This clonotype was found many times. In DNA, the CDR3 is TGTGCCAGCTGGGACAGCGAAGAGACCCAGTACTTC. This codes for CASWDSEETQYF. This chain links TRBV6-2 or TRBV6-3 with TRBJ2-5; 7 bases agree with TRBD1. CDR1 and CDR2 (germline): MNHEY, SVGEGT. V shed 8 bases, J shed 3 bases, and the junction held 3 bases outside the gene matches. This CDR3 has 12 residues.

This clonotype appeared a few times. The V call is TRBV11-2, the J call TRBJ1-1, with a weak D call TRBD1 (6 bases). From germline, CDR1 is SGHAT and CDR2 FQNNGV. This CDR3 is built from 13 residues. Trimming took 1 base from V and 10 from J, leaving 13 bases between them. The CDR3 reads CASSLAGEVGAFF. CDR3 DNA: TGTGCCAGCAGCTTAGCAGGGGAGGTCGGAGCTTTCTTT.

This clonotype was observed a handful of times. V is TRBV9 and J is TRBJ1-1, with TRBD1 identical over 10 bases. V shed 3 bases and J 1 base; nucleotides not matched to a gene: 3. Germline V gene sequence: CDR1 SGDLS, CDR2 YYNGEE. This CDR3 is built from 15 residues. The CDR3, as DNA: TGTGCCAGCAGCGGAGGACAGGGGGAGAACACTGAAGCTTTCTTT. It encodes CASSGGQGENTEAFF.

This clonotype has a count of ten or more. The chain links TRBV7-2 to TRBJ1-2; D is unclear. The V gene lost 3 bases and the J gene lost 9 bases, with 8 bases spanning the gap. CDR1 and CDR2 from the germline V gene are SGHTA and FQGNSA. The CDR3 totals 11 residues. The CDR3 here is CASSLDPRYTF. The CDR3 coding sequence is TGTGCCAGCAGCTTGGACCCCCGCTACACCTTC. The full variable domain, in which reference TRBV7-2 and TRBJ1-2 provide the parts outside the CDR3, is GAGVSQSPSNKVTEKGKDVELRCDPISGHTALYWYRQSLGQGLEFLIYFQGNSAPDKSGLPSDRFSAERTGGSVSTLTIQRTQQEDSAVYLCASSLDPRYTFGSGTRLTVV.

This clonotype was counted ten times or more. The chain carries TRBV12-3 or TRBV12-4 and TRBJ1-4; 8 bases are shared with TRBD1. V shed 5 bases and J 5 bases; nucleotides not matched to a gene: 10. The CDR3 extends over 16 amino acids. CDR3 loop: CASSRTWTGPNEKLFF. For the CDR3, the DNA is TGTGCCAGCAGTCGAACTTGGACAGGGCCAAATGAAAAACTGTTTTTT.